One sample yielded the 9 T cell receptor beta chains listed below, sequenced in a study of CD8 T cells in Susac syndrome (dated by TCRdb to between 2018 and 2021). The method was the immunoSEQ multiplex PCR assay. RNA was extracted with the RNeasy kit and roughly 0.5 to 1 ug was reverse transcribed using random hexamers. The public reads were reprocessed in TCRdb via fastp at Q25 and MiXCR, keeping in-frame beta chains. Every distinct CDR3 protein forms one entry, paired with its most common genes and DNA. The sample yields about 300,000 distinct CDR3 sequences; 75% to 90% were counted once. Approximately 0.18% of the sample is held by the ten biggest clonotypes. Sequenced input: CD8+ T cells from PBMCs. Source of these receptors: a human donor with multiple sclerosis.

This sequence joins TRBV7-6 and TRBJ2-4; D uncertain. Trimming cost V 5 bases and J 0 bases, with 11 bases left between them. This CDR3 spans 15 amino acids. The V gene's germline CDR1 is SGHVS and CDR2 FNYEAQ. The DNA of the CDR3 is TGTGCCAGCAGCAGCCAGGAGATAGCCAAAAACATTCAGTACTTC. The encoded protein is CASSSQEIAKNIQYF.

This clonotype was recorded once. The chain is built from TRBV20-1 and TRBJ1-1, with TRBD1 identical over 9 bases. V lost 0 bases, J lost 6 bases, and 8 bases stayed unmatched. The CDR3 covers 15 residues. The V gene's germline CDR1 is DFQATT and CDR2 SNEGSKA (reference sequence). In DNA, the CDR3 is TGCAGTGCTAGAGACCTAACAGGGGGCGTCGCTGAAGCTTTCTTT. It codes for CSARDLTGGVAEAFF.

This clonotype was seen once. The gene calls are TRBV5-1 and TRBJ1-1; TRBD1 aligns across 11 bases. There are 17 residues in the CDR3. CDR1 SGHRS and CDR2 YFSETQ come from the germline V gene. V was clipped by 2 bases and J by 1 base; unmatched bases: 7. The CDR3 spells CASSLRDRGIGNTEAFF. In nucleotides, the CDR3 is TGCGCCAGCAGCTTACGGGACAGGGGGATCGGGAACACTGAAGCTTTCTTT.

DNA for the CDR3: TGCGCCAGCAGCTCACGACAGAGCAATCAGCCCCAGCATTTT. It translates to CASSSRQSNQPQHF. The chain has TRBV5-1 and TRBJ1-5; D might be TRBD1 (5 bases). This CDR3 spans 14 amino acids. Germline V lookup: CDR1 SGHRS, CDR2 YFSETQ. Trimming took off 3 bases at V and 1 base at J, with 8 bases between the two ends. Supplemented by reference TRBV5-1 and TRBJ1-5, the full variable domain reads KAGVTQTPRYLIKTRGQQVTLSCSPISGHRSVSWYQQTPGQGLQFLFEYFSETQRNKGNFPGRFSGRQFSNSRSEMNVSTLELGDSALYLCASSSRQSNQPQHFGDGTRLSIL.

The chain combines TRBV7-9 with TRBJ2-7, with 7 bases aligning to TRBD1. This CDR3 region has 16 residues. Germline loops: CDR1 SEHNR, CDR2 FQNEAQ (reference sequence). The J segment lost 0 bases and the V segment lost 5 bases, leaving 10 bases of the junction unmatched. CDR3 nucleotides: TGTGCCAGCAGCCCGCGACAGGGAATACTCTCCTACGAGCAGTACTTC. Amino acids: CASSPRQGILSYEQYF.

The chain couples TRBV20-1 to TRBJ2-2; the match to TRBD2 covers 8 bases. Germline V lookup: CDR1 DFQATT, CDR2 SNEGSKA (reference sequence). V lost 3 bases, J lost 5 bases, and 11 bases stayed unmatched. This CDR3 region has 16 residues. CDR3 protein: CSASEPGGLVTGELFF. CDR3 in DNA: TGCAGTGCTAGTGAGCCCGGGGGACTAGTTACCGGGGAGCTGTTTTTT.

As DNA, the CDR3 is TGTGCCAGCAGTTTTCTGCGGGAGGGCTACAATGAGCAGTTCTTC. It yields the protein CASSFLREGYNEQFF. The chain uses TRBV28 and TRBJ2-1; 9 positions match TRBD2. CDR1 is MDHEN, CDR2 SYDVKM, per germline. The length of the CDR3 is 15 residues. J was trimmed by 3 bases and V by 3 bases; bases with no gene match: 3.

The chain uses TRBV27 and TRBJ2-7; the match to TRBD1 covers 8 bases. Germline CDR1 reads MNHEY; CDR2 reads SMNVEV (reference sequence). The V and J ends lost 5 bases and 0 bases, in that order; junction bases with no gene match: 9. This CDR3 has 16 amino acids. The CDR3 here is CASSAITGGNSYEQYF. DNA of the CDR3: TGTGCCAGCAGTGCCATAACAGGGGGAAACTCCTACGAGCAGTACTTC.

The gene calls are TRBV20-1 and TRBJ2-7; 9 nucleotides align to TRBD1. Losses at the gene ends were 1 base for V and 1 base for J; bases not matched to a gene: 2. This CDR3 comprises 14 residues. Germline values: CDR1 DFQATT, CDR2 SNEGSKA (reference sequence). The CDR3 sequence: CSARGTGDSYEQYF. CDR3 nucleotides: TGCAGTGCTAGAGGGACAGGGGATTCCTACGAGCAGTACTTC.